Below are 6 T cell receptor beta chains sequenced from a single sample in a study of a mutant IDH1 vaccine in newly diagnosed glioma (dated by TCRdb to the early 2020s). Library prep was done by the immunoSEQ multiplex PCR assay. TCRdb obtained this table from immuneACCESS and retained in-frame rearrangements with V and J assigned. These tables miss some clones; where compared with another copy, unresolved V genes account for less than half of the shortfall, and the remainder is unexplained. This sample gives 12,000 to 15,000 clones in total; 85% to 90% of them show up just once. The top ten constitute 7% to 10% of the sample. The sample's time point, from its label and the paper: baseline, week 1 (first vaccination visit). Read against the paper, the sample's treatment or condition label means: pre-vaccination baseline after standard-of-care therapy. Sequencing was performed on PBMCs, taken from a glioma patient treated with radiotherapy, temozolomide or both. These receptors originate from a woman aged 40 to 50 with glioma. Some clones in this sample may be carry-over from other donors' samples.

The chain joins TRBV2 to TRBJ2-1; D is perhaps TRBD2 (7 bases). This CDR3 comprises 15 residues. Trimming removed 0 bases at V and 6 bases at J, with 12 bases between. CDR1 is SNHLY and CDR2 is FYNNEI in the germline V gene. CDR3 bases: TGTGCCAGCAGTGAAGCGGGACTACAGGGCAATGAGCAGTTCTTC. Encoded protein: CASSEAGLQGNEQFF.

J is TRBJ1-1 and V is TRBV7-9; D not resolved. Looked up from germline, CDR1 is SEHNR and CDR2 is FQNEAQ (reference sequence). This CDR3 is 9 amino acids long. The V end was cut by 5 bases, the J end by 11 bases, with 6 bases between. The CDR3 DNA reads TGTGCCAGCAGCCCCTCGGCTTTCTTT. Amino acids: CASSPSAFF. Based on the CDR3 plus reference TRBV7-9 and TRBJ1-1, the full variable domain is DTGVSQNPRHKITKRGQNVTFRCDPISEHNRLYWYRQTLGQGPEFLTYFQNEAQLEKSRLLSDRFSAERPKGSFSTLEIQRTEQGDSAMYLCASSPSAFFGQGTRLTVV.

This chain connects TRBV30 to TRBJ2-3; D remains ambiguous. Germline CDR1 reads GTSNPN; CDR2 reads SVGIG (reference sequence). Trimming pared 3 bases from V and 3 bases from J, leaving 10 bases between. This CDR3 is 13 amino acids long. The DNA of the CDR3 is TGTGCCTGGAGCTGGTCGGCTACAGATACGCAGTATTTT. This codes for CAWSWSATDTQYF.

The V gene is TRBV14, the J gene TRBJ1-6, with D hard to call. Germline lookup yields CDR1 SGHDN and CDR2 FVKESK. The germline V and J ends were trimmed by 0 bases and 7 bases, with 7 bases remaining between them. CDR3 size: 14 residues. CDR3 amino acids: CASSQETLNSPLHF. The CDR3 DNA reads TGTGCCAGCAGCCAAGAAACACTAAATTCACCCCTCCACTTT.

The gene calls are TRBV19 and TRBJ2-3, with 9 bases aligning to TRBD2. J was trimmed by 1 base and V by 4 bases; bases with no gene match: 3. The CDR3 has 15 amino acids. CDR1 is LNHDA and CDR2 is SQIVND in the germline V gene (reference sequence). Written as DNA, the CDR3 is TGTGCCAGTAGTAAGGGCGGGAGGGGCACAGATACGCAGTATTTT. Protein: CASSKGGRGTDTQYF.

The chain has TRBV28 and TRBJ2-6; TRBD1 agrees at 8 bases. The CDR3 extends over 17 amino acids. Germline V gene sequence: CDR1 MDHEN, CDR2 SYDVKM. V lost 6 bases, J lost 4 bases, and 11 bases stayed unmatched. The CDR3 DNA is TGTGCCAGCAGCCCTAGGACAGGGCGAGTCGGGGCCAACGTCCTGACTTTC. Encoded protein: CASSPRTGRVGANVLTF.